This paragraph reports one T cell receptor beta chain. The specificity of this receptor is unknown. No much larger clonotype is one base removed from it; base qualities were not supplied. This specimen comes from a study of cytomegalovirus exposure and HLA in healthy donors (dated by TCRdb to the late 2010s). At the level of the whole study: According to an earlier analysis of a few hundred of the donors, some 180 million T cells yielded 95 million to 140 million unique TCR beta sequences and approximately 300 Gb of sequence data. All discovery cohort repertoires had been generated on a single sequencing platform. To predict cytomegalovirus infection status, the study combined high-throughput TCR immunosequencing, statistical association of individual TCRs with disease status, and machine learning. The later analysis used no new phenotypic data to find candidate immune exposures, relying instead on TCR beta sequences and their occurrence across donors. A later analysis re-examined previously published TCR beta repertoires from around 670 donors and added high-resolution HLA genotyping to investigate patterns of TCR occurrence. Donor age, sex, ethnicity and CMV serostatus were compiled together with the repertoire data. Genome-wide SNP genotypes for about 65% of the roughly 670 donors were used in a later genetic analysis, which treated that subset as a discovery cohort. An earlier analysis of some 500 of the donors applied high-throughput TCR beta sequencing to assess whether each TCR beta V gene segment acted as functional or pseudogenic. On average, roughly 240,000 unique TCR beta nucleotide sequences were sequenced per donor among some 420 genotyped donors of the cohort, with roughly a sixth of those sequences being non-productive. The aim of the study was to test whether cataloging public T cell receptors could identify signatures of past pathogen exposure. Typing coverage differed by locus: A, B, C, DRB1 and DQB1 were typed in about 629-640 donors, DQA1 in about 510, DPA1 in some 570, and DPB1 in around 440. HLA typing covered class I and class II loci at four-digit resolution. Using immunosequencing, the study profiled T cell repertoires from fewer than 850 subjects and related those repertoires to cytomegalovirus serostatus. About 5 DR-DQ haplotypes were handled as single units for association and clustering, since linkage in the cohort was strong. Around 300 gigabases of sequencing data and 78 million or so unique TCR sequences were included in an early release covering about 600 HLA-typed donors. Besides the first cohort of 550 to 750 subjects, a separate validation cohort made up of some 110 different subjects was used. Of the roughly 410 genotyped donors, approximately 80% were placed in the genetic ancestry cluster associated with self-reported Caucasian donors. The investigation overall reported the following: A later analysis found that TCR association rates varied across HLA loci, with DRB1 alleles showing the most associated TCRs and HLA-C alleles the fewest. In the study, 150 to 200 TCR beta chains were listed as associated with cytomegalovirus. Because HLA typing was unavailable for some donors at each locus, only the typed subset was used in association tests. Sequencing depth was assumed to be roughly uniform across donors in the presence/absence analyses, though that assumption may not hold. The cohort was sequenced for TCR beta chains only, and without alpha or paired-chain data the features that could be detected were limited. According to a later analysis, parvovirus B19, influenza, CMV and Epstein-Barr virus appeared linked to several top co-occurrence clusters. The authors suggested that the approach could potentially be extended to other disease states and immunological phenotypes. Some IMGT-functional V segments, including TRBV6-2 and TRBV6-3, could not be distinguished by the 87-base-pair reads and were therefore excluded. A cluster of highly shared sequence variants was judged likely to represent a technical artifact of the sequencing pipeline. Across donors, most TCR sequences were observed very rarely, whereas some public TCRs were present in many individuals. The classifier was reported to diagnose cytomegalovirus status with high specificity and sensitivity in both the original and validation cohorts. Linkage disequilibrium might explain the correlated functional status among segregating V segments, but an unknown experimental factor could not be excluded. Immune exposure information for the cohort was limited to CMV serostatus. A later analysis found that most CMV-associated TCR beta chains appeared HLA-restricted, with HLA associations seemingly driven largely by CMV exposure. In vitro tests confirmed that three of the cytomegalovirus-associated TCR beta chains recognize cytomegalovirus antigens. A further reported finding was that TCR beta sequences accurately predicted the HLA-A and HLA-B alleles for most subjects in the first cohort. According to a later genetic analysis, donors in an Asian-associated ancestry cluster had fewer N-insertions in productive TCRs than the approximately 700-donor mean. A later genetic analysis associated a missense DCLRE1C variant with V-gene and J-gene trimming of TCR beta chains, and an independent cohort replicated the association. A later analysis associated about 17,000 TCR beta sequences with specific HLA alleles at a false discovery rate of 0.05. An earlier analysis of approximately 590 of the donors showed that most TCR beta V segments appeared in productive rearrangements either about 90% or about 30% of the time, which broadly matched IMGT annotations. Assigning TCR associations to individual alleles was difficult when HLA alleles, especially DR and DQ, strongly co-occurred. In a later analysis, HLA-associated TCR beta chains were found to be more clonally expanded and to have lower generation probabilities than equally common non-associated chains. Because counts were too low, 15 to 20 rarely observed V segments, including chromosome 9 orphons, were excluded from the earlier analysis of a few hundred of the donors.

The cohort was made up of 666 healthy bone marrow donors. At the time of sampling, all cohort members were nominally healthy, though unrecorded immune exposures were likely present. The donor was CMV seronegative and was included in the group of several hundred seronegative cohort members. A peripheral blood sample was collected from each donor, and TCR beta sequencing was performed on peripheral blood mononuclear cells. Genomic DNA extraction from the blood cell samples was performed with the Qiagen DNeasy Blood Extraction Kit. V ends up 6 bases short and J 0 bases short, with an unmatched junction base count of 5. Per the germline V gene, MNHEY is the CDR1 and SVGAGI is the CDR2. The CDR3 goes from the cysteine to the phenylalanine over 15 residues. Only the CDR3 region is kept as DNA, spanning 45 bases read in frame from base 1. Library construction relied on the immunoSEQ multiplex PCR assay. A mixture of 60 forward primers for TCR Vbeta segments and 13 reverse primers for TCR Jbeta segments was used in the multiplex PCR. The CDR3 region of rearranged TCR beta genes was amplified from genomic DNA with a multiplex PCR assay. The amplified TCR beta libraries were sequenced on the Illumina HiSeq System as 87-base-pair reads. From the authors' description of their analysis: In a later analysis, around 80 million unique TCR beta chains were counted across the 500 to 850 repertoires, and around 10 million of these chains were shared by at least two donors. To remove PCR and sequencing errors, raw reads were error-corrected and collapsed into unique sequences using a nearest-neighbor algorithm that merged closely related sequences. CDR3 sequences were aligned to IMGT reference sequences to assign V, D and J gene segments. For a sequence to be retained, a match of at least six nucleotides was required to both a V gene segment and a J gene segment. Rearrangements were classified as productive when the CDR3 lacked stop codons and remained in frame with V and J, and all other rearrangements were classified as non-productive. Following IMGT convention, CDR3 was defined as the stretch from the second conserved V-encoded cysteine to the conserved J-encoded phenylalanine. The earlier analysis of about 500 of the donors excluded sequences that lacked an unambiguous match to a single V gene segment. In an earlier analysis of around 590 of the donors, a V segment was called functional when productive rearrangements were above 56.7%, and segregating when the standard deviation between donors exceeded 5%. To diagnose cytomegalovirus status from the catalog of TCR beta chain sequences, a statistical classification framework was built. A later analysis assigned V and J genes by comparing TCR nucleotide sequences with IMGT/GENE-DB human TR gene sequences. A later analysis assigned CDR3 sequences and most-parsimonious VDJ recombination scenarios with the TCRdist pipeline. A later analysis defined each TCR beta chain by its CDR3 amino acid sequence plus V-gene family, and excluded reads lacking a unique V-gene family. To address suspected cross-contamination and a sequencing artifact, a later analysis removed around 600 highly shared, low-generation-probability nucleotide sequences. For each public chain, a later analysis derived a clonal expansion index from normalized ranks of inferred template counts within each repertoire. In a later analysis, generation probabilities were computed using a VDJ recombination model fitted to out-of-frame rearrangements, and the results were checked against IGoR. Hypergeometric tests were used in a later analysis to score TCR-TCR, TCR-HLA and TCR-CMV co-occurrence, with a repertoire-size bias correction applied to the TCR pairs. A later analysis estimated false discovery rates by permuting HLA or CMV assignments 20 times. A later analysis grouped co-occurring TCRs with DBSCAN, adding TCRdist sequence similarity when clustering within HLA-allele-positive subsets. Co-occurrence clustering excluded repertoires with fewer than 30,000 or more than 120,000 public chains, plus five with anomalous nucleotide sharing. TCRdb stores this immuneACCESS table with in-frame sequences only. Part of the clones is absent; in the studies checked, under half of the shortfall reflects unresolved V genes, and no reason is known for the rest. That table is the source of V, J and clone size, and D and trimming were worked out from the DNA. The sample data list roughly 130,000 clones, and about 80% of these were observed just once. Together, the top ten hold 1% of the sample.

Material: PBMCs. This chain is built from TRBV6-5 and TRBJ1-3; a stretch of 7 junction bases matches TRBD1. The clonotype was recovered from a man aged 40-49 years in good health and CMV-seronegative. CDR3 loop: CASSATGNSGNTIYF. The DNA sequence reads TGTGCCAGCAGCGCGACAGGGAACTCTGGAAACACCATATATTTT.